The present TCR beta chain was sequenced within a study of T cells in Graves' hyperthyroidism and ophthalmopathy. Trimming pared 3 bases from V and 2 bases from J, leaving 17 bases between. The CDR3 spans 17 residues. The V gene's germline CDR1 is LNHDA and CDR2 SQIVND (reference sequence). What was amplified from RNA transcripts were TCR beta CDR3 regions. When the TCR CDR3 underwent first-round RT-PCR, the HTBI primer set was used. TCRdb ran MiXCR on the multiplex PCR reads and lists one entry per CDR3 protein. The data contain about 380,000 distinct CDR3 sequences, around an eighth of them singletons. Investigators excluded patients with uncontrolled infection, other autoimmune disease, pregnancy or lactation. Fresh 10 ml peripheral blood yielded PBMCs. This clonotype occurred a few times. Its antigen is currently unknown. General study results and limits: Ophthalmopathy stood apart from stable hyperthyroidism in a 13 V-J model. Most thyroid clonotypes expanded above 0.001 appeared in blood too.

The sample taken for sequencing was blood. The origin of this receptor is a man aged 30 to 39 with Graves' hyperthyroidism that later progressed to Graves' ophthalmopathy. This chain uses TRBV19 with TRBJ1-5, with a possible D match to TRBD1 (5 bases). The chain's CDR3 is CASSIWQGSVGNQPQHF. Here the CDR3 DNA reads TGTGCCAGTAGTATCTGGCAGGGCTCGGTGGGCAATCAGCCCCAGCATTTT.